These 7 T cell receptor beta chains came from one sample sequenced in a study of T cells expressing NK-cell markers (dated by TCRdb to 2018 to 2021). The library was obtained by 5' RACE. TCRdb records Illumina HiSeq 2000 as the sequencer. Once TCRdb had reprocessed the reads, it stored one entry per CDR3 protein sequence and supplied no DNA. The table for this sample records roughly 420,000 distinct CDR3 sequences. The ten top clones hold approximately 7% of the sample. The sequencing input was blood T cells: a sorted CD56 or NKG2C T cell subset, CD4+ or CD8+ T cells, or bulk PBMC T cells (not recorded which). Source of these receptors: a woman between 18 and 75 years old in good health.

The chain couples TRBV6-2 or TRBV6-3 to TRBJ2-1; the TRBD2 assignment by TCRdb is unverifiable without DNA. The CDR3 covers 17 residues. Germline assignment: CDR1 MNHEY and CDR2 SVGEGT. Here the CDR3 reads CASSYSTLAASYNEQFF.

This chain uses TRBV27 with TRBJ2-7. Germline V gene sequence: CDR1 MNHEY, CDR2 SMNVEV (reference sequence). The CDR3 totals 13 residues. The CDR3 protein is CASSFDPPYEQYF.

This rearrangement joins TRBV5-1 to TRBJ2-5; TCRdb selects TRBD2, and the lack of DNA leaves this call unchecked. Germline V gene lookup returns CDR1 SGHRS and CDR2 YFSETQ. The CDR3 runs to 19 residues. Here the CDR3 reads CASSSTGRGLAGGQETQYF. The full variable domain, with the rest looked up from reference TRBV5-1 and TRBJ2-5, is KAGVTQTPRYLIKTRGQQVTLSCSPISGHRSVSWYQQTPGQGLQFLFEYFSETQRNKGNFPGRFSGRQFSNSRSEMNVSTLELGDSALYLCASSSTGRGLAGGQETQYFGPGTRLLVL.

This chain connects TRBV20-1 to TRBJ2-3; TCRdb calls TRBD1, which cannot be checked without DNA. This CDR3 contains 15 residues. Per germline, CDR1 DFQATT and CDR2 SNEGSKA (reference sequence). The CDR3 protein is CSARVPRGYTDTQYF.

The chain employs TRBV7-8 and TRBJ1-1; TCRdb proposes TRBD1, but this gene call is untestable without DNA. The CDR3 has 15 residues. Per germline, CDR1 SGHVS and CDR2 FQNEAQ. The CDR3: CASSLLNRGRGEAFF. Filled out from reference TRBV7-8 and TRBJ1-1, the complete variable domain reads GAGVSQSPRYKVAKRGQDVALRCDPISGHVSLFWYQQALGQGPEFLTYFQNEAQLDKSGLPSDRFFAERPEGSVSTLKIQRTQQEDSAVYLCASSLLNRGRGEAFFGQGTRLTVV.

V is TRBV5-1 and J is TRBJ2-1; TCRdb calls TRBD2, which cannot be checked without DNA. Germline loops: CDR1 SGHRS, CDR2 YFSETQ. This CDR3 spans 15 amino acids. CDR3 residues: CASSFWAAGYNEQFF. The full variable domain, in which reference TRBV5-1 and TRBJ2-1 provide the parts outside the CDR3, is KAGVTQTPRYLIKTRGQQVTLSCSPISGHRSVSWYQQTPGQGLQFLFEYFSETQRNKGNFPGRFSGRQFSNSRSEMNVSTLELGDSALYLCASSFWAAGYNEQFFGPGTRLTVL.

The chain combines TRBV5-1 with TRBJ2-3. There are 14 residues in the CDR3. CDR1 and CDR2 from the germline V gene are SGHRS and YFSETQ. Here the CDR3 reads CASSLGVRTDTQYF.